This TCR beta chain emerged from a study of T cell repertoires in cytomegalovirus infection (dated by TCRdb to the late 2010s). With regard to the full study: Alongside well-studied HLA-B-restricted epitopes, the peptide stimulations were aimed at recently identified HLA-C-restricted CMV epitopes, whose presentation resists viral immunomodulation. The HLA type of each donor mattered for the analysis, because public TCR beta signatures pointed to carriage of CMV infection along with the matching HLA type.

Sequencing took place on an Illumina HiSeq 1500. The public reads were quality trimmed at Q25 with fastp and then assembled into clones with MiXCR by TCRdb, keeping productive beta chains. One record per CDR3 amino acid sequence lists the most common genes and DNA. The sample table records about 920,000 distinct CDR3 sequences; roughly 31% of these occur just once. The ten largest clones capture about an eighth of the sample. Note on this clonotype: No cognate antigen has been identified for it. Base-call qualities are not available, and no considerably larger clone is one nucleotide away.

Points the paper makes about the study in general: The ex vivo response was dominated by HLA-C-restricted CMV-specific TCR beta clonotypes, which also provided the single most frequent clonotype in two of eight donors. In both this cohort and an independent roughly 350-donor cohort, the cumulative frequency of public TCR beta family members distinguished carriers of CMV infection plus the relevant HLA type.

Interpreted using the paper, the treatment or condition label stands for: in vitro stimulation with specific CMV peptide epitopes to enrich CMV-specific T cells. V gives up 0 bases and J gives up 8 bases, and the segment between their germline ends measures 22 bases. The CDR3, from cysteine to phenylalanine, totals 17 residues. Only the CDR3 DNA stays, 51 bases, in frame from base 1. The germline V gene supplies CDR1 MGHRA and CDR2 YSYEKL. The V gene is TRBV4-1 and the J gene is TRBJ1-2; D gene: possibly TRBD1, on 5 matching bases. The source is a human donor in good health (CMV status not recorded). Some clones in this sample may be carry-over from other donors' samples. The specimen comprised cultured CD8+ T cells from PBMCs, sampled from culture after CMV antigen stimulation. The DNA is TGCGCCAGCAGCCAAGAAGGTGGTCTCAGGGCATCTGAGGGCTACACCTTC. It specifies CASSQEGGLRASEGYTF.